These T cell receptor beta chains were read from a single sample in a study of response to subunit inactivated influenza vaccine. TCRdb passed the RT-PCR reads through MiXCR, listing each CDR3 protein once. This sample has 590,000 or so distinct CDR3 sequences, with roughly 15% found just once. The sample here was PBMCs from blood, taken around 14 days before vaccination. These receptors were taken from a man aged 45 to 65 who received an inactivated influenza vaccine. The CDR3 runs from the conserved cysteine through the conserved F or W. A D gene is named only where the DNA matches it firmly. Size values are once, few and many counts, or a class for expanded clones, and some rows have none.

>.|TRBV6-5|15|TRBJ1-1|TRBD1
TGTGCCAGCAGTTCACAGGGGGCGCCCCGGACTGAAGCTTTCTTT
CASSSQGAPRTEAFF
>few|TRBV15|17|TRBJ2-1|.
TGTGCCACCAGCAGAGATCAGGTAGCGGAGCCCTCCGATGAGCAGTTCTTC
CATSRDQVAEPSDEQFF
>few|TRBV4-1|14|TRBJ1-2|.
TGCGCCAGCAGCCACCAAATTGGCCAAGGGGGCTACACCTTC
CASSHQIGQGGYTF
>.|TRBV7-2|15|TRBJ2-7|TRBD2
TGTGCCAGCAGCTCCGGCCAGTGGACTAGCTCCGAGCAGTACTTC
CASSSGQWTSSEQYF
>few|TRBV5-1|14|TRBJ2-7|.
TGCGCCAGCAGCTTGGCTCAGAGCTCCTACGAGCAGTACTTC
CASSLAQSSYEQYF
>.|TRBV12-3/TRBV12-4|14|TRBJ1-1|TRBD1
TGTGCCAGCAGTTTCCCGACAGGGGTGGGTGAAGCTTTCTTT
CASSFPTGVGEAFF
>.|TRBV7-9|14|TRBJ1-1|.
TGTGCCAGCAGCTTGGAGGTTATGAACACTGAAGCTTTCTTT
CASSLEVMNTEAFF
>few|TRBV29-1|12|TRBJ2-4|.
TGCAGCGTGGGGACACGCCGAAACATTCAGTACTTC
CSVGTRRNIQYF
>many|TRBV20-1|12|TRBJ1-5|.
TGCAGTGCTAGAGCCCCCGGGGGGACCCAGCATTTT
CSARAPGGTQHF
>.|TRBV4-3|13|TRBJ1-1|.
TGCGCCAGCAGCCAAGTTGAGCACACTGAAGCTTTCTTT
CASSQVEHTEAFF
>few|TRBV10-3|18|TRBJ2-1|.
TGTGCCATCATGGCCCAGAAAGTAGGGGGGGTGGCCTACAATGAGCAGTTCTTC
CAIMAQKVGGVAYNEQFF
>.|TRBV5-1|16|TRBJ1-6|TRBD1
TGCGCCAGCAGCGAAAAGGGGGCTTCCGATAATTCACCCCTCCACTTT
CASSEKGASDNSPLHF
>many|TRBV11-1|18|TRBJ2-7|TRBD1
TGTGCCAGCAGCCCCTCTTGGATCCGGACAGGGATAACCTACGAGCAGTACTTC
CASSPSWIRTGITYEQYF
>few|TRBV19|17|TRBJ2-1|TRBD2
TGTGCCAGTAGTATAGATCACAGCGGGGGGATCTACAATGAGCAGTTCTTC
CASSIDHSGGIYNEQFF
>.|TRBV9|15|TRBJ2-1|.
TGTGCCAGCAGCGGGCAGCTTGACTTGTACAATGAGCAGTTCTTC
CASSGQLDLYNEQFF
>.|TRBV25-1|15|TRBJ1-4|.
TGTGCCAGCAGTGAAAACCAGGCCCGGGGTGAAAAACTGTTTTTT
CASSENQARGEKLFF
>.|TRBV20-1|13|TRBJ2-1|.
TGCAGTGCTAGAGATGAGCGGAGAAATGAGCAGTTCTTC
CSARDERRNEQFF
>many|TRBV10-2|16|TRBJ2-2|.
TGCGCCAGCAGTGAGTCGAGAGGGGGAAGGGCCGGGGAGCTGTTTTTT
CASSESRGGRAGELFF
>.|TRBV27|15|TRBJ1-1|.
TGTGCCAGCAGTTTAGGAGGGCACCGGAACACTGAAGCTTTCTTT
CASSLGGHRNTEAFF
>many|TRBV5-6|12|TRBJ2-5|.
TGTGCCAGCAGCTCCTCGGGGTTGACCCAGTACTTC
CASSSSGLTQYF
>.|TRBV9|14|TRBJ2-7|TRBD1
TGTGCCAGCAGCGCCTCGGGACAGGGAGACGAGCAGTACTTC
CASSASGQGDEQYF
>.|TRBV12-3/TRBV12-4|17|TRBJ1-5|TRBD1
TGTGCCAGCAGTCCGGGGACAGGGGGCGCGGGCAATCAGCCCCAGCATTTT
CASSPGTGGAGNQPQHF
>few|TRBV7-2|13|TRBJ2-5|.
TGTGCCAGCAGCGAAGAGGCCCAAGAGACCCAGTACTTC
CASSEEAQETQYF
>few|TRBV29-1|15|TRBJ2-4|.
TGCAGCGTTGAAGATGACTCTCTAGCCAAAAACATTCAGTACTTC
CSVEDDSLAKNIQYF
>few|TRBV5-1|16|TRBJ2-3|TRBD2
TGCGCCAGCAGCGCTGGACTAGCGGGGGTCACAGATACGCAGTATTTT
CASSAGLAGVTDTQYF
>.|TRBV19|14|TRBJ1-5|.
TGTGCCAGTAGTATCTCCAGGGGCAATCAGCCCCAGCATTTT
CASSISRGNQPQHF
>few|TRBV2|18|TRBJ2-3|TRBD1
TGTGCCAGCAGTGAAGTGGGGACAGGGGGCCTAAGCACAGATACGCAGTATTTT
CASSEVGTGGLSTDTQYF
>many|TRBV6-2/TRBV6-3|11|TRBJ2-2|.
TGTGCCAGCAGCCAGTTAGGGGAGCTGTTTTTT
CASSQLGELFF
>many|TRBV5-1|15|TRBJ2-7|.
TGCGCCAGCAGCTTGGTGGTCGGGGACCTCGCCGAGCAGTACTTC
CASSLVVGDLAEQYF
>many|TRBV12-3/TRBV12-4|15|TRBJ2-5|.
TGTGCCAGCAGTTTAGCGCTGCACCGGGGGGAGACCCAGTACTTC
CASSLALHRGETQYF
>few|TRBV12-3/TRBV12-4|14|TRBJ1-1|.
TGTGCCAGCAGGTGGACCGAAAAAGACACTGAAGCTTTCTTT
CASRWTEKDTEAFF
>.|TRBV6-1|13|TRBJ2-5|.
TGTGCCAGCGGGAACCTGGGGCAAGAGACCCAGTACTTC
CASGNLGQETQYF
>.|TRBV9|15|TRBJ2-1|.
TGTGCCAGCAGCGTACACACAGTAAGGAACAATGAGCAGTTCTTC
CASSVHTVRNNEQFF
>few|TRBV10-3|17|TRBJ2-3|TRBD2
TGTGCCATCAGTGAGCGGACTAGCGGGGGGGCATCAGTTACGCAGTATTTT
CAISERTSGGASVTQYF
>.|TRBV10-3|15|TRBJ2-2|.
TGTGCCATCAGTGAGTCTCAATCGGGGACCGGGGAGCTGTTTTTT
CAISESQSGTGELFF
>many|TRBV7-2|16|TRBJ2-2|.
TGTGCCAGCAGCTCCACAGTCTCGAGGTACACCGGGGAGCTGTTTTTT
CASSSTVSRYTGELFF
>.|TRBV12-3/TRBV12-4|17|TRBJ1-5|.
TGTGCCAGCAGTTTACACCACCCCACAGGGAGCAATCAGCCCCAGCATTTT
CASSLHHPTGSNQPQHF
>.|TRBV9|13|TRBJ2-3|TRBD1
TGTGCCAGCAGCGCACAGGGGGCCGATACGCAGTATTTT
CASSAQGADTQYF
>few|TRBV30|12|TRBJ2-5|.
TGTGCCTGGAGTCACCCCGCAGCGGCCCAGTACTTC
CAWSHPAAAQYF
>.|TRBV10-3|12|TRBJ2-5|.
TGTGCCATCAGTGCGAATATGGAGACCCAGTACTTC
CAISANMETQYF
>.|TRBV11-2|15|TRBJ2-3|.
TGTGCCAGCAGCGCAGGGGACTACAGCACAGATACGCAGTATTTT
CASSAGDYSTDTQYF
>.|TRBV6-2/TRBV6-3|15|TRBJ2-7|TRBD1
TGTGCCAGCAGCACCCGGGACAGGGAAGCCTACGAGCAGTACTTC
CASSTRDREAYEQYF
>many|TRBV27|14|TRBJ2-7|TRBD1
TGTGCCACCCGAGGGGGACAGGGGGCCTACGAGCAGTACTTC
CATRGGQGAYEQYF
>.|TRBV6-2/TRBV6-3|13|TRBJ1-2|.
TGTGCCAGCAGTTACAGTGAGACCTATGGCTACACCTTC
CASSYSETYGYTF
>.|TRBV11-3|16|TRBJ2-3|.
TGTGCCAGCAGCTTCTTCATCCGGGCTAGCACAGATACGCAGTATTTT
CASSFFIRASTDTQYF
>.|TRBV3-1|16|TRBJ2-7|TRBD2
TGTGCCAGCAGCCGGAGACTAGCGGGACCAAACTACGAGCAGTACTTC
CASSRRLAGPNYEQYF
>.|TRBV6-2/TRBV6-3|14|TRBJ2-1|.
TGTGCCAGCAAGCGGTGGGGGCGGGACAATGAGCAGTTCTTC
CASKRWGRDNEQFF
>.|TRBV12-3/TRBV12-4|16|TRBJ2-2|TRBD2
TGTGCCAGCAGTTATGGACTAGCGGGACGGGCCGGGGAGCTGTTTTTT
CASSYGLAGRAGELFF
>few|TRBV20-1|14|TRBJ2-1|TRBD2
TGCAGTGCTTCGACCGGGACTAGCGGGAGGGGGCAGTTCTTC
CSASTGTSGRGQFF
>few|TRBV6-2/TRBV6-3|15|TRBJ2-2|TRBD1
TGTGCCAGCAGTGGGGACAGACAGAACACCGGGGAGCTGTTTTTT
CASSGDRQNTGELFF
>.|TRBV24-1|14|TRBJ2-3|.
TGTGCCACCAGTGACCCCGACCGCACAGATACGCAGTATTTT
CATSDPDRTDTQYF
>many|TRBV5-1|16|TRBJ2-1|TRBD2
TGCGCCAGCAGATTAAGCGGGAGGAGCTCCTACAATGAGCAGTTCTTC
CASRLSGRSSYNEQFF
>.|TRBV27|15|TRBJ2-2|.
TGTGCCAGCAGTCTTCGTCGGGATCGGTCCGGGGAGCTGTTTTTT
CASSLRRDRSGELFF
>few|TRBV7-9|17|TRBJ2-1|TRBD1
TGTGCCAGCAGCATAGGGACAGGGGGGGCCCTTGGGAATGAGCAGTTCTTC
CASSIGTGGALGNEQFF
>.|TRBV7-9|13|TRBJ2-1|.
TGTGCCAGCAGCTTGGGACCTGTTGATGAGCAGTTCTTC
CASSLGPVDEQFF
>many|TRBV7-2|13|TRBJ2-5|.
TGTGCCAGCAGCCCAGGGTTACGGGAGACCCAGTACTTC
CASSPGLRETQYF
>.|TRBV20-1|13|TRBJ2-5|.
TGCAGTGCTAGATGGCCAGGGGAGGGGACCCAGTACTTC
CSARWPGEGTQYF